These T cell receptor beta chains were read from a single sample in a study of regulatory T cells in long-lasting Graves disease. Each CDR3 protein is one row after TCRdb ran MiXCR on the multiplex PCR reads. The profile shows about 430,000 distinct CDR3 sequences, around 23% of them singletons. The sequencing here drew on peripheral blood mononuclear cells (PBMCs), taken when the disease was refractory, from a patient treated with antithyroid drugs. The receptors shown here come from a female donor with Graves disease. Both conserved end residues are part of each CDR3. Each record gives: clone size, V gene, D gene, J gene, CDR3 protein, CDR3 DNA. The D gene is left open where the match is weak. Part of the rows lack a size; the others show once, few, many or a class for expanded clones.

-	TRBV29-1	TRBD1	TRBJ1-6	CSVWQGANSPLHF	TGCAGCGTTTGGCAGGGGGCTAATTCACCCCTCCACTTT
many	TRBV7-3	-	TRBJ2-5	CASSPSRGEETQYF	TGTGCCAGCAGCCCAAGCCGAGGGGAAGAGACCCAGTACTTC
-	TRBV24-1	TRBD2	TRBJ2-1	CATSASGLVSDEQFF	TGTGCCACCAGTGCTTCGGGACTAGTATCAGATGAGCAGTTCTTC
few	TRBV2	TRBD2	TRBJ2-3	CASKTGLATDTQYF	TGTGCCAGCAAAACGGGACTAGCGACAGATACGCAGTATTTT
many	TRBV28	-	TRBJ2-5	CASSSPRGTETQYF	TGTGCCAGCAGTTCTCCGAGGGGTACGGAGACCCAGTACTTC
many	TRBV7-2	-	TRBJ1-1	CASSLVRGFGAFF	TGTGCCAGCAGCTTAGTCCGAGGATTTGGAGCTTTCTTT
many	TRBV28	-	TRBJ2-7	CASGIPSYEQYF	TGTGCCAGCGGAATCCCCTCCTACGAGCAGTACTTC
-	TRBV5-4	TRBD1	TRBJ1-2	CASKGGADYGYTF	TGTGCCAGCAAAGGGGGCGCGGACTATGGCTACACCTTC
few	TRBV7-9	-	TRBJ2-7	CASRYSSSQGEQYF	TGTGCCAGCAGATATTCATCATCGCAGGGGGAGCAGTACTTC
-	TRBV10-3	-	TRBJ1-5	CASKGDGGPGQPQHF	TGTGCCTCAAAGGGCGACGGGGGCCCTGGGCAGCCCCAGCATTTT
few	TRBV28	-	TRBJ1-2	CASSWGGETQGGYTF	TGTGCCAGCAGTTGGGGGGGGGAAACGCAGGGTGGCTACACCTTC
-	TRBV12-3/TRBV12-4	TRBD2	TRBJ2-1	CASSLRLAVRNEQFF	TGTGCCAGCAGTTTGAGGCTAGCGGTCCGCAATGAGCAGTTCTTC
-	TRBV4-1	-	TRBJ2-1	CASSRTDYNEQFF	TGCGCCAGCAGTCGGACAGACTACAATGAGCAGTTCTTC
-	TRBV7-9	-	TRBJ2-2	CASSARANTGELFF	TGTGCCAGCAGCGCCCGGGCGAACACCGGGGAGCTGTTTTTT
once	TRBV29-1	-	TRBJ2-6	CSVGPGTTISGASVLTF	TGCAGCGTTGGCCCCGGCACTACAATCTCTGGGGCCAGCGTCCTGACTTTC
many	TRBV24-1	-	TRBJ2-5	CATRNGETQYF	TGTGCCACCAGGAACGGGGAGACCCAGTACTTC
many	TRBV28	-	TRBJ2-2	CASRSAGFNTGELFF	TGTGCCAGTCGGTCCGCCGGTTTTAACACCGGGGAGCTGTTTTTT
many	TRBV29-1	-	TRBJ1-4	CSAGVGGEKLFF	TGCAGCGCTGGGGTTGGGGGTGAAAAACTGTTTTTT
once	TRBV7-6	TRBD2	TRBJ2-5	CASSAGQRGDYETQYF	TGTGCCAGCAGCGCAGGACAGCGGGGGGACTATGAGACCCAGTACTTC
many	TRBV10-2	-	TRBJ1-2	CASSESVDYGYTF	TGCGCCAGCAGTGAGTCCGTGGACTATGGCTACACCTTC
-	TRBV27	TRBD1	TRBJ2-3	CASSSRTGYNTDTQYF	TGTGCCAGCAGTTCACGGACAGGGTATAACACAGATACGCAGTATTTT
many	TRBV7-2	-	TRBJ1-4	CASSLMRGEKLFF	TGTGCCAGCAGCTTAATGAGGGGTGAAAAACTGTTTTTT
-	TRBV7-9	-	TRBJ2-7	CASSFSGGSDEQYF	TGTGCCAGCAGCTTCTCTGGGGGGAGCGACGAGCAGTACTTC
many	TRBV6-1	TRBD2	TRBJ2-7	CASSETASGNPIFYEQYF	TGTGCCAGCAGTGAAACGGCTAGCGGGAACCCAATATTCTACGAGCAGTACTTC
-	TRBV20-1	-	TRBJ2-1	CSARASPPTYNEQFF	TGCAGTGCTAGAGCATCCCCGCCAACCTACAATGAGCAGTTCTTC
-	TRBV14	-	TRBJ2-3	CASSQGLATDTQYF	TGTGCCAGCAGCCAAGGTCTAGCGACAGATACGCAGTATTTT
few	TRBV3-1	-	TRBJ2-7	CASSAQGVSYEQYF	TGTGCCAGCAGCGCGCAGGGAGTCTCCTACGAGCAGTACTTC
many	TRBV6-1	-	TRBJ2-2	CASSEALREAGELFF	TGTGCCAGCAGTGAAGCCCTTAGAGAGGCCGGGGAGCTGTTTTTT
-	TRBV18	TRBD1	TRBJ1-1	CASSLPGQGDSTEAFF	TGTGCCAGCTCACTTCCGGGACAGGGCGATAGCACTGAAGCTTTCTTT
once	TRBV25-1	-	TRBJ1-1	CASNQGSIGTEAFF	TGTGCCAGCAATCAGGGATCCATAGGGACTGAAGCTTTCTTT
-	TRBV5-6	-	TRBJ2-5	CASSLRSLSQETQYF	TGTGCCAGCAGCCTGAGGTCCCTAAGCCAAGAGACCCAGTACTTC
few	TRBV2	-	TRBJ2-3	CASSEAPVSADTQYF	TGTGCCAGCAGTGAAGCCCCCGTCTCTGCAGATACGCAGTATTTT
few	TRBV4-1	TRBD2	TRBJ2-7	CASSQDASGIPYEQYF	TGCGCCAGCAGCCAAGATGCTAGCGGGATCCCCTACGAGCAGTACTTC
many	TRBV2	-	TRBJ1-1	CASGWGVGTEAFF	TGTGCCAGCGGGTGGGGGGTAGGGACTGAAGCTTTCTTT
-	TRBV30	-	TRBJ1-5	CAWSVKPTGPGQPQHF	TGTGCCTGGAGTGTAAAGCCCACAGGGCCGGGTCAGCCCCAGCATTTT
many	TRBV6-1	-	TRBJ2-7	CASALDHVDEQYF	TGTGCCAGTGCTCTGGATCATGTGGACGAGCAGTACTTC
many	TRBV2	-	TRBJ1-4	CASSNRAPALNEKLFF	TGTGCCAGCAGTAACCGGGCCCCCGCGCTGAATGAAAAACTGTTTTTT
-	TRBV19	TRBD1	TRBJ1-2	CASSEQGRNGYTF	TGTGCCAGTAGTGAACAGGGGAGGAATGGCTACACCTTC
-	TRBV2	TRBD1	TRBJ1-4	CASRRDRVGKLFF	TGTGCCAGCAGGCGGGACAGGGTCGGAAAACTGTTTTTT
many	TRBV2	TRBD1	TRBJ1-2	CASRGTGQGYTF	TGTGCCAGCAGAGGGACAGGGCAGGGCTACACCTTC
many	TRBV18	-	TRBJ1-2	CASSRPGDGYTF	TGTGCCAGCTCACGGCCAGGGGATGGCTACACCTTC
many	TRBV12-3/TRBV12-4	TRBD1	TRBJ2-7	CASSFLRQGSNEQYF	TGTGCCAGCAGTTTCCTCCGACAGGGGAGTAACGAGCAGTACTTC
many	TRBV6-1	-	TRBJ2-7	CASSYNPVQYF	TGTGCCAGCAGCTACAATCCGGTGCAGTACTTC
few	TRBV7-2	TRBD1	TRBJ1-1	CASSLLLGTGYMNTEAFF	TGTGCCAGCAGCTTATTGTTAGGGACAGGATACATGAACACTGAAGCTTTCTTT
many	TRBV28	TRBD1	TRBJ2-2	CASSLGDRDAGELFF	TGTGCCAGCAGTTTGGGGGACAGGGACGCCGGGGAGCTGTTTTTT
few	TRBV29-1	TRBD2	TRBJ2-7	CSVEDGTSGSSYEQYF	TGCAGCGTTGAAGATGGGACTAGCGGGAGTAGCTACGAGCAGTACTTC
-	TRBV18	-	TRBJ2-7	CASSPSAPAGEQYF	TGTGCCAGCTCACCCTCAGCGCCGGCGGGAGAGCAGTACTTC
many	TRBV16	TRBD1	TRBJ2-7	CASSPNGQVIYEQYF	TGTGCCAGCAGCCCGAATGGACAGGTGATTTACGAGCAGTACTTC
many	TRBV6-1	TRBD2	TRBJ2-7	CASRLAGAPYEQYF	TGTGCCAGTCGACTAGCGGGAGCCCCCTACGAGCAGTACTTC
-	TRBV27	-	TRBJ1-2	CASSLERGDTNYGYTF	TGTGCCAGCAGTTTGGAAAGGGGGGATACTAACTATGGCTACACCTTC
many	TRBV28	TRBD1	TRBJ1-5	CASSDRGGNQPQHF	TGTGCCAGCTCGGACAGGGGAGGCAATCAGCCCCAGCATTTT
many	TRBV2	-	TRBJ1-1	CASIREGLNTEAFF	TGTGCCAGCATCCGCGAGGGCCTGAACACTGAAGCTTTCTTT
-	TRBV20-1	TRBD2	TRBJ2-5	CSARGESGSETQYF	TGCAGTGCTAGAGGAGAGAGCGGGAGCGAGACCCAGTACTTC
many	TRBV12-3/TRBV12-4	-	TRBJ1-2	CASSFQTLSYGYTF	TGTGCCAGCAGTTTTCAGACGCTCTCCTATGGCTACACCTTC
many	TRBV6-1	-	TRBJ2-7	CASRSAESSYEQYF	TGTGCCAGCAGGTCAGCCGAGAGCTCCTACGAGCAGTACTTC
many	TRBV2	TRBD1	TRBJ1-5	CASTVGTGVNQPQHF	TGTGCCAGCACCGTCGGGACAGGAGTTAATCAGCCCCAGCATTTT
-	TRBV27	TRBD1	TRBJ2-1	CASGLTGGNEQFF	TGTGCCAGCGGCTTAACAGGGGGCAATGAGCAGTTCTTC
many	TRBV28	-	TRBJ2-5	CASSTNQGGQETQYF	TGTGCCAGCAGTACCAACCAGGGGGGTCAAGAGACCCAGTACTTC
-	TRBV12-3/TRBV12-4	TRBD2	TRBJ2-7	CASRATGGSTHEQYF	TGTGCCAGCAGAGCTACTGGCGGGAGCACCCACGAGCAGTACTTC